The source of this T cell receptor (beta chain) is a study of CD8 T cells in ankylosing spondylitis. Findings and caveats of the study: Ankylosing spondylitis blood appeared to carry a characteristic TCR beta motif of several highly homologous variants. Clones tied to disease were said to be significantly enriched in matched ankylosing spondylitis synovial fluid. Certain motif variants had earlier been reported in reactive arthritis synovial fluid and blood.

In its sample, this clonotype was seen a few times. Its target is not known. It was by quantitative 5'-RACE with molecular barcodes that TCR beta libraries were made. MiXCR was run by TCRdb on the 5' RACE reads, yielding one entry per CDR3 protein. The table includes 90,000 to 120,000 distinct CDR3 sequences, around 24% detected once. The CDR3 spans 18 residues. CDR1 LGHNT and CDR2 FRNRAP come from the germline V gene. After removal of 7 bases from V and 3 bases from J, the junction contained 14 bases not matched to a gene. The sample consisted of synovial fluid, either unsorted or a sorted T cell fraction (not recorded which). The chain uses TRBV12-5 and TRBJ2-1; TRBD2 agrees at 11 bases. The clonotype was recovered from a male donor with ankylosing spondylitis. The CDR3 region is CASAFGTSGQGGYNEQFF. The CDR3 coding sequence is TGTGCTAGTGCTTTCGGGACTAGCGGCCAAGGGGGCTACAATGAGCAGTTCTTC. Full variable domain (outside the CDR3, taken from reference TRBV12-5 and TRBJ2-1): DARVTQTPRHKVTEMGQEVTMRCQPILGHNTVFWYRQTMMQGLELLAYFRNRAPLDDSGMPKDRFSAEMPDATLATLKIQPSEPRDSAVYFCASAFGTSGQGGYNEQFFGPGTRLTVL.